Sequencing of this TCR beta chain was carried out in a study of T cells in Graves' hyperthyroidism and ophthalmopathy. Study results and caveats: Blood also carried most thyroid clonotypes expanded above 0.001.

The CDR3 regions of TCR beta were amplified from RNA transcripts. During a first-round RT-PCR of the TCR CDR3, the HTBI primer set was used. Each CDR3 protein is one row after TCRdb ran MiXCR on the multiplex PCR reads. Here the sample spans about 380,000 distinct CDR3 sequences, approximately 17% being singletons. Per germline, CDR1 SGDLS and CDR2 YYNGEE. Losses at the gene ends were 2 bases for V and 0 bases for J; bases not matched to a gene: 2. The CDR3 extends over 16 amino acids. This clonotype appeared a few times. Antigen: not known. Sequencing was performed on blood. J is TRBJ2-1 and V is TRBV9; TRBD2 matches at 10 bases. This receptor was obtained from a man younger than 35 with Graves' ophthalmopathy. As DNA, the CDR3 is TGTGCCAGCAGCGTTATAGCGGGGGGCTCCTACAATGAGCAGTTCTTC. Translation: CASSVIAGGSYNEQFF.